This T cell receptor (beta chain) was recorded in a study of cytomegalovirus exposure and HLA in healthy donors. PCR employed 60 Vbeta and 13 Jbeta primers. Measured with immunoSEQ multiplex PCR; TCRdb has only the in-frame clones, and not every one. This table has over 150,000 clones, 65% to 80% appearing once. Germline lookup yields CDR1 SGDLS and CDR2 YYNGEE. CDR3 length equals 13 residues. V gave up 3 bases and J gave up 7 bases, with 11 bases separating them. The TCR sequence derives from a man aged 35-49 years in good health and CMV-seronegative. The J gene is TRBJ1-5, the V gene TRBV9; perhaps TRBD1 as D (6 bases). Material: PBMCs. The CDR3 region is CASSDTGSQPQHF. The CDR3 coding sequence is TGTGCCAGCAGCGATACAGGGAGCCAGCCCCAGCATTTT.